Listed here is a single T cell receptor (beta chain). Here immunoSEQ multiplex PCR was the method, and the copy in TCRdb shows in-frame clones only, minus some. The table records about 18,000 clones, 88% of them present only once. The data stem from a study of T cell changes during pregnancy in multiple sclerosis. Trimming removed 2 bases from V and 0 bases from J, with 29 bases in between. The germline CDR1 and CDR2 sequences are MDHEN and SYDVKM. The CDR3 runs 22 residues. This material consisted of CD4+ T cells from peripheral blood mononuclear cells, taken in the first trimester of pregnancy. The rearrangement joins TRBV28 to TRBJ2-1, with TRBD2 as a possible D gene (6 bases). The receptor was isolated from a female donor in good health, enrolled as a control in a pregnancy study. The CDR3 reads CASSLRDWYSGLPTSSYNEQFF. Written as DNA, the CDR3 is TGTGCCAGCAGTTTACGGGACTGGTACAGCGGGCTCCCCACCAGCTCCTACAATGAGCAGTTCTTC.